This TCR beta chain was sequenced in a study of blood T cell repertoires in COVID-19. The wider study: The United States, Italy and Spain supplied acute and convalescent COVID-19 samples.

The sample holds one count of this clone. Source study methods: Cell counts per sample came from amplifying reference gene primers. Profiled with immunoSEQ multiplex PCR; TCRdb holds only in-frame clones, not every one. V, J and clone size are those of that table, while D and trimming were read from the DNA. Of about 55,000 clones listed, under 85% are singletons. V lost 6 bases and J 4 bases, leaving 17 bases between the germline ends. The CDR3 sequence is 14 residues long. Per the germline V gene, CDR1 is SQVTM and CDR2 is ANQGSEA. Material for sequencing was peripheral blood. The clonotype comes from a woman aged 55-70 years with acute or convalescent COVID-19. This chain connects TRBV29-1 to TRBJ2-3; weak D call: TRBD2 (5 bases). CDR3 loop: CSVAALVRPDTQYF. CDR3 nucleotides: TGCAGCGTGGCCGCACTAGTCCGTCCAGATACGCAGTATTTT.